This is a list of T cell receptor beta chains from one sample in a study of T cell responses to AZD1222 COVID-19 vaccine. TCRdb's table, derived via immunoSEQ multiplex PCR, lists solely in-frame clones and lacks some. The sample holds fewer than 200,000 clones, about 90% seen once. Here the sequenced sample was peripheral blood, taken 28 days after the second AZD1222 dose. The receptors here all came from an adult who received the AZD1222 COVID-19 vaccine. CDR3s include the opening cysteine and the closing phenylalanine or tryptophan. D genes are given only for firm matches. The size of a clone is reported for some rows only, either as once, few or many, or as a class for expanded clones.

v_call	j_call	clone_size	d_call	cdr3_aa	cdr3_nt
TRBV6-5	TRBJ1-2	.	TRBD1	CASSRQGVNYGYTF	TGTGCCAGCAGTCGACAGGGGGTTAACTATGGCTACACCTTC
TRBV12-3/TRBV12-4	TRBJ1-5	.	.	CASSLKREQPQHF	TGTGCCAGCAGTTTGAAGAGGGAACAGCCCCAGCATTTT
TRBV6-5	TRBJ2-7	.	TRBD1	CASSRQGAIPYEQYF	TGTGCCAGCAGCCGACAGGGGGCGATTCCCTACGAGCAGTACTTC
TRBV19	TRBJ2-7	.	TRBD1	CATEPGGTGAYEQYF	TGTGCCACCGAGCCGGGGGGGACAGGGGCCTACGAGCAGTACTTC
TRBV6-5	TRBJ1-1	.	TRBD1	CASSFRQGGTEAFF	TGTGCCAGCAGTTTCCGACAGGGGGGCACTGAAGCTTTCTTT
TRBV3-1/TRBV3-2	TRBJ1-6	.	TRBD1	CASSQGQGGSPLHF	TGTGCCAGCAGCCAAGGGCAGGGGGGTTCACCCCTCCACTTT
TRBV3-1/TRBV3-2	TRBJ1-2	.	.	CASSQDTLGLKGYTF	TGTGCCAGCAGCCAAGATACCCTGGGGTTAAAGGGCTACACCTTC
TRBV6-5	TRBJ1-1	few	.	CASSYRGLGTEAFF	TGTGCCAGCAGTTACAGGGGGTTGGGCACTGAAGCTTTCTTT
TRBV27	TRBJ2-7	few	TRBD2	CASSLRTSGGLLIYEQYF	TGTGCCAGCAGTTTACGGACTAGCGGGGGCCTTTTGATTTACGAGCAGTACTTC
TRBV28	TRBJ2-3	few	.	CASSLEYLGGYTDTQYF	TGTGCCAGCAGTTTGGAATACTTGGGCGGATACACAGATACGCAGTATTTT
TRBV7-2	TRBJ2-3	once	.	CASSLAGGQYTDTQYF	TGTGCCAGCAGCTTAGCCGGGGGACAGTACACAGATACGCAGTATTTT
TRBV4-3	TRBJ2-1	.	.	CASSQTSGAYNEQFF	TGCGCCAGCAGCCAGACCTCGGGGGCTTACAATGAGCAGTTCTTC
TRBV5-1	TRBJ2-1	.	TRBD2	CASQTLAGGPQDEQFF	TGCGCCAGCCAAACCCTAGCGGGGGGGCCACAGGATGAGCAGTTCTTC
TRBV20-1	TRBJ2-1	.	.	CRPLGGNEQFF	TGCAGACCCTTAGGAGGGAATGAGCAGTTCTTC
TRBV27	TRBJ2-2	.	.	CASSQGRRTNTGELFF	TGTGCCAGCAGTCAGGGACGGCGAACGAACACCGGGGAGCTGTTTTTT
TRBV3-1/TRBV3-2	TRBJ2-3	.	TRBD2	CASSQAAGLAVGDTQYF	TGTGCCAGCAGCCAAGCTGCGGGACTAGCTGTCGGAGATACGCAGTATTTT
TRBV24-1	TRBJ2-7	.	TRBD1	CATSPGGWDEQYF	TGTGCCACCAGTCCAGGGGGCTGGGACGAGCAGTACTTC
TRBV19	TRBJ1-3	.	TRBD1	CASWDRAGNTIYF	TGTGCCAGTTGGGACAGGGCTGGAAACACCATATATTTT
TRBV6-5	TRBJ1-1	few	.	CASKRTDNTEAFF	TGTGCCAGCAAAAGGACAGATAACACTGAAGCTTTCTTT
TRBV28	TRBJ2-7	.	TRBD1	CASSLGGTGTHEQYF	TGTGCCAGCAGTTTAGGTGGGACAGGGACCCACGAGCAGTACTTC
TRBV30	TRBJ2-3	.	.	CAWSVWGKGGRTDTQYF	TGTGCCTGGAGTGTATGGGGGAAGGGGGGGCGCACAGATACGCAGTATTTT
TRBV15	TRBJ1-3	.	.	CATSRVVSDSGNTIYF	TGTGCCACCAGCAGAGTGGTATCGGACTCTGGAAACACCATATATTTT
TRBV19	TRBJ2-1	few	TRBD2	CASSLGTSIKNEQFF	TGTGCCAGTAGTCTCGGGACTAGCATCAAAAATGAGCAGTTCTTC
TRBV7-2	TRBJ1-4	.	TRBD1	CASSLAPGTGGEKLFF	TGTGCCAGCAGCTTAGCCCCCGGGACAGGGGGAGAAAAACTGTTTTTT
TRBV6-4	TRBJ2-3	.	.	CASSRFGSRGPSSTDTQYF	TGTGCCAGCAGCCGGTTTGGGTCGCGGGGGCCCTCTAGCACAGATACGCAGTATTTT
TRBV14	TRBJ1-3	once	.	CASSLDYGNTIYF	TGTGCCAGCAGCCTGGACTACGGAAACACCATATATTTT
TRBV7-3	TRBJ1-3	.	TRBD1	CASSLGTAGSGNTIYF	TGTGCCAGCAGCTTAGGGACAGCGGGCTCCGGAAACACCATATATTTT
TRBV7-9	TRBJ2-5	.	TRBD2	CASSLVAGESETQYF	TGTGCCAGCAGCTTAGTCGCGGGGGAGTCGGAGACCCAGTACTTC
TRBV7-9	TRBJ2-4	.	.	CASSASLAKNIQYF	TGTGCCAGCAGTGCCAGTCTAGCCAAAAACATTCAGTACTTC
TRBV11-3	TRBJ2-1	.	.	CASSLEGEEQFF	TGTGCCAGCAGCTTAGAGGGGGAAGAGCAGTTCTTC
TRBV30	TRBJ2-5	.	.	CAWSVGQVGAETQYF	TGTGCCTGGAGTGTAGGGCAGGTAGGGGCAGAGACCCAGTACTTC
TRBV28	TRBJ1-2	.	.	CATLRYGYTF	TGTGCCACCCTTCGGTATGGCTACACCTTC
TRBV6-5	TRBJ1-1	.	.	CASRDPGLTNTEAFF	TGTGCCAGCAGGGACCCGGGACTCACGAACACTGAAGCTTTCTTT
TRBV18	TRBJ1-2	.	.	CASSLGGGYGYTF	TGTGCCAGCTCACTGGGCGGGGGTTATGGCTACACCTTC
TRBV3-1/TRBV3-2	TRBJ2-5	.	TRBD2	CASRISGGAGETQYF	TGTGCCAGCAGGATTAGCGGGGGGGCTGGGGAGACCCAGTACTTC
TRBV7-2	TRBJ1-2	.	TRBD1	CASSSRTGVYGYTF	TGTGCCAGCAGCTCTCGGACAGGGGTTTATGGCTACACCTTC
TRBV20-1	TRBJ1-3	.	.	CSASRAGNTIYF	TGCAGTGCTAGTAGGGCTGGAAACACCATATATTTT
TRBV3-1/TRBV3-2	TRBJ1-2	.	.	CASSQAGEGGGYTF	TGTGCCAGCAGCCAAGCTGGGGAGGGCGGTGGCTACACCTTC
TRBV7-2	TRBJ2-3	.	.	CASSLGHSTDTQYF	TGTGCCAGCAGCTTAGGTCACTCGACAGATACGCAGTATTTT
TRBV9	TRBJ1-6	.	TRBD1	CASSVEPRGFDSPLHF	TGTGCCAGCAGCGTAGAGCCCAGGGGGTTTGACTCACCCCTCCACTTT
TRBV5-4	TRBJ2-5	.	.	CASSLGGSTETQYF	TGTGCCAGCAGCTTGGGTGGCAGCACAGAGACCCAGTACTTC
TRBV4-1	TRBJ1-2	.	TRBD1	CASSQPPGGLNYGYTF	TGCGCCAGCAGCCAGCCCCCAGGGGGCCTCAACTATGGCTACACCTTC
TRBV7-2	TRBJ2-3	.	TRBD2	CASSLTSGESDTQYF	TGTGCCAGCAGCTTGACTAGCGGGGAAAGCGATACGCAGTATTTT
TRBV28	TRBJ1-2	.	.	CASSFGSYGYTF	TGTGCCAGCAGTTTCGGTTCCTATGGCTACACCTTC
TRBV11-3	TRBJ2-7	.	.	CASSTGNEQYF	TGTGCCAGCAGCACAGGGAACGAGCAGTACTTC
TRBV2	TRBJ1-4	.	.	CASSLGGGNEKLFF	TGTGCCAGCAGTCTCGGGGGGGGCAACGAAAAACTGTTTTTT
TRBV27	TRBJ2-2	.	.	CASSFGEAGELFF	TGTGCCAGCAGTTTTGGGGAAGCCGGGGAGCTGTTTTTT
TRBV7-9	TRBJ2-3	once	.	CASSLGQLSTDTQYF	TGTGCCAGCAGCTTAGGCCAGCTCAGCACAGATACGCAGTATTTT
TRBV6-5	TRBJ1-6	.	TRBD1	CASSSGTGYSPLHF	TGTGCCAGCAGCTCCGGGACAGGTTATTCACCCCTCCACTTT
TRBV5-1	TRBJ2-7	few	.	CASSWSSGRLSSYEQYF	TGCGCCAGCAGCTGGAGTAGCGGCCGTCTTAGCTCCTACGAGCAGTACTTC
TRBV7-9	TRBJ1-4	.	TRBD1	CASSPRQGPNEKLFF	TGTGCCAGCAGCCCGCGACAGGGGCCGAATGAAAAACTGTTTTTT